This T cell receptor beta chain originates from a study of T cell clonality in common variable immunodeficiency. The repertoire was sequenced with immunoSEQ multiplex PCR; TCRdb's copy has only in-frame clones and lacks some. This repertoire lists roughly 50,000 clones without singletons; 3.4% sits in the top ten. Study findings and constraints: Compared with controls, CVID subjects had fewer shared TCRbeta clones.

As regards this clone: Its cognate antigen is unknown. The sequenced fragment ends 3 residues before the CDR3 boundary, so the rest is inferred from the germline J gene.

The CDR3 has 17 residues. Germline V gene sequence: CDR1 LGHNA, CDR2 YNFKEQ. Unmatched junction bases numbered 10, after V lost 0 bases and J lost 4 bases. Sequencing used peripheral blood mononuclear cells. This rearrangement joins TRBV4-2 to TRBJ2-7, with 9 nucleotides matching TRBD1. The sequence came from a person aged 18 to 70 in good health. This CDR3 is CASSQEATPQGAYEQYF. The CDR3 DNA, read in part, is TGTGCCAGCAGCCAAGAGGCGACGCCACAGGGGGCGTACGAG.